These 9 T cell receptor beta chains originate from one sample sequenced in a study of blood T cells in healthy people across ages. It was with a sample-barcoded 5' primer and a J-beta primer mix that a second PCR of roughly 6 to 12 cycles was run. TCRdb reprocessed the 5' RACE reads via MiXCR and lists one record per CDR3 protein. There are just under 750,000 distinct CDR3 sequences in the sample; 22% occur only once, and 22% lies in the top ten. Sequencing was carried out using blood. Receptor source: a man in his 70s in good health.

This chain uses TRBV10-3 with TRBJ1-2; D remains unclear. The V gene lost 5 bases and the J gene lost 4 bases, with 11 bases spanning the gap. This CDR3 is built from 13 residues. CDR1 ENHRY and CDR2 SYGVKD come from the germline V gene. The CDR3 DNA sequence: TGTGCCATCAGTCTGGACCCTGGCTATGGCTACACCTTC. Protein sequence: CAISLDPGYGYTF.

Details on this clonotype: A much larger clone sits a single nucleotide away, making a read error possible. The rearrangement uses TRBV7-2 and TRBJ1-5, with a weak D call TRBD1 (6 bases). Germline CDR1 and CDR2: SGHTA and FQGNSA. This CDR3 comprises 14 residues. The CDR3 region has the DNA TGTGTCAGCAGCTCTACAGGGCTGAATCAGCCCCAGCATTTT. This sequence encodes CVSSSTGLNQPQHF.

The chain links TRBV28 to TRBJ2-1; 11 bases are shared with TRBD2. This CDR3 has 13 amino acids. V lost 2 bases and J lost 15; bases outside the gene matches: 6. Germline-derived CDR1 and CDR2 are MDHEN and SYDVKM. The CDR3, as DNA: TGTGCCAGCAGTTTAGGACTAGCGGGTAATCGGTTCTTC. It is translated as CASSLGLAGNRFF.

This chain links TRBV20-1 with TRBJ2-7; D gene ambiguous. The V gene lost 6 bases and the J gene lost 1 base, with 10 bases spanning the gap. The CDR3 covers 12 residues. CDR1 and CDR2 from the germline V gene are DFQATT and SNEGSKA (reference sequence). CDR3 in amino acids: CSAPLLSYEQYF. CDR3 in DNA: TGCAGTGCCCCACTTCTATCCTACGAGCAGTACTTC.

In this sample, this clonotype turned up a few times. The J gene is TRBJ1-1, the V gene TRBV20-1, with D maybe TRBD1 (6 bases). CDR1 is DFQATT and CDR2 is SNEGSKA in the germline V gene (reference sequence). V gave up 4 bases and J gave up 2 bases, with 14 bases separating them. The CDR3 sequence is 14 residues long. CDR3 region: CSATQGGANTEAFF. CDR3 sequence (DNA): TGCAGTGCTACCCAAGGGGGGGCAAACACTGAAGCTTTCTTT.

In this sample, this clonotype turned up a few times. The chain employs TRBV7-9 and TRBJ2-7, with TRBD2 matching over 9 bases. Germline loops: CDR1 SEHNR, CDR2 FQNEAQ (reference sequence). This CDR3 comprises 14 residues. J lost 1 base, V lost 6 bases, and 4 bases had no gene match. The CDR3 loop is CASSLAGLSYEQYV. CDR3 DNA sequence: TGTGCCAGCAGTCTAGCGGGGCTTTCCTACGAGCAGTACGTC.

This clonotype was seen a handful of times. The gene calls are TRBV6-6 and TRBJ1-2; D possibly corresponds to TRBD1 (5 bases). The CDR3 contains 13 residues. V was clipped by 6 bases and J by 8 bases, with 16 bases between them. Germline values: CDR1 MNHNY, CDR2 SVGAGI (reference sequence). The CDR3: CASSTDSLNGYTF. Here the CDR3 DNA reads TGTGCCAGCAGCACTGACAGCCTAAACGGCTACACCTTC.

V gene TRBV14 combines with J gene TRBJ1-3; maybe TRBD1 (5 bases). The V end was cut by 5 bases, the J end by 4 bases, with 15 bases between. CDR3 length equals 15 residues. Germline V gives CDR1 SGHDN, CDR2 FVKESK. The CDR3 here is CASSNRGYSGNTIYF. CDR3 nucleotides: TGTGCCAGCAGCAACCGGGGGTATTCCGGAAACACCATATATTTT.

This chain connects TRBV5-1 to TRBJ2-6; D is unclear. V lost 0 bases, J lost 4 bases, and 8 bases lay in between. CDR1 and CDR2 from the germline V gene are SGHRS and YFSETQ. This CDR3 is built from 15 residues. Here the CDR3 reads CASSLEGTGANVLTF. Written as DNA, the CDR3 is TGCGCCAGCAGCTTGGAGGGTACCGGGGCCAACGTCCTGACTTTC.